One and the same sample provided the 14 T cell receptor beta chains below, sequenced in a study of regulatory T cells in long-lasting Graves disease. Time point here: newly diagnosed GD, antithyroid drugs for less than 3 months. PBMC-derived RNA was used for the TCR library. iRepertoire HTBI primers and Arm-PCR of CDR3 regions built TCR beta libraries. TCRdb recomputed calls from the multiplex PCR reads with MiXCR, one row per CDR3 protein. The sample lists hundreds of thousands of distinct CDR3 sequences; roughly 13% were seen once. The sample was also linked to a second study, of T cells in Graves' hyperthyroidism and ophthalmopathy.

Sample: peripheral blood mononuclear cells (PBMCs), taken at new diagnosis, from a patient treated with antithyroid drugs. The receptors derive from a man younger than 45 with Graves disease.

This clonotype has a count of ten or more. The genes are TRBV30 and TRBJ2-1, with 7 bases aligning to TRBD2. V dropped 3 bases and J dropped 7; count of bases not matched to a gene: 3. Germline values: CDR1 GTSNPN, CDR2 SVGIG (reference sequence). The CDR3 contains 12 residues. The CDR3 region is CAWSRTRNEQFF. The CDR3 coding sequence is TGTGCCTGGAGCCGGACTAGAAATGAGCAGTTCTTC.

This clonotype appeared a few times. The V call is TRBV4-1, the J call TRBJ1-1, with a weak D call TRBD1 (6 bases). The CDR3 extends over 16 amino acids. Germline V gives CDR1 MGHRA, CDR2 YSYEKL. V was shortened by 1 base and J by 1 base, with 13 bases between the two germline ends. The CDR3 protein is CASSQGLRGRNTEAFF. In DNA form, the CDR3 reads TGCGCCAGCAGCCAAGGTCTCAGGGGACGGAACACTGAAGCTTTCTTT.

This clonotype was seen many times. The V gene is TRBV6-2 or TRBV6-3, the J gene TRBJ2-7; TRBD1 aligns across 9 bases. CDR3 length: 15 residues. V was pared by 4 bases and J by 1 base, with 5 bases of the junction left unmatched. In germline, CDR1 is MNHEY, CDR2 SVGEGT. The CDR3 region has the DNA TGTGCCAGCAGTTTCAGGGACAGGGTATCCTACGAGCAGTACTTC. The encoded protein is CASSFRDRVSYEQYF.

V and J are TRBV20-1 and TRBJ2-2, with 12 bases lining up with TRBD2. Trimming at V came to 6 bases and at J to 7 bases, leaving 3 bases not matched to a gene. Per the germline V gene, CDR1 is DFQATT and CDR2 is SNEGSKA (reference sequence). This CDR3 comprises 13 residues. CDR3 sequence: CSARTSGVGELFF. DNA of the CDR3: TGCAGTGCCAGGACTAGCGGGGTCGGGGAGCTGTTTTTT.

This clonotype was seen a few times. This chain connects TRBV6-1 to TRBJ1-1; D gene ambiguous. The CDR3 contains 11 residues. CDR1 is MNHNS, CDR2 SASEGT, per germline. Trimming shortened V by 6 bases and J by 5 bases, and 7 bases separated the two germline ends. The CDR3 protein is CASRDVTEAFF. The DNA of the CDR3 is TGTGCCAGCAGAGACGTTACTGAAGCTTTCTTT.

With respect to this clonotype: One end of the junction is discordant with germline, which a read error may explain. This chain connects TRBV11-2 to TRBJ2-1; 11 nucleotides align to TRBD2. The CDR3 has 15 amino acids. Germline lookup yields CDR1 SGHAT and CDR2 FQNNGV. The CDR3 coding sequence is TGTGCCGGCAGCTTACGGACTAGCGGGTTCAATGAGCAGTTCTTC. Translation: CAGSLRTSGFNEQFF.

With respect to this clonotype: This sequence may be a read error, since a much larger clone differs from it by one base. CDR3 residues: CASSHLLGRKSIQYF. CDR3 sequence (DNA): TGTGCCAGCAGTCACCTGCTTGGGCGTAAAAGCATTCAGTACTTC. The genes are TRBV7-2 and TRBJ2-4; D unclear. Looked up from germline, CDR1 is SGHTA and CDR2 is FQGNSA. This CDR3 has 15 amino acids.

This clonotype was counted many times. The V and J genes are TRBV7-9 and TRBJ2-3; D gene uncertain. V was shortened by 2 bases and J by 2 bases, with 11 bases between the two germline ends. The V gene's germline CDR1 is SEHNR and CDR2 FQNEAQ (reference sequence). The CDR3 consists of 15 residues. For the CDR3, the DNA is TGTGCCAGCAGCTTACTCGGACGGATCACAGATACGCAGTATTTT. Translating it yields CASSLLGRITDTQYF. Filled out from reference TRBV7-9 and TRBJ2-3, the complete variable domain reads DTGVSQNPRHKITKRGQNVTFRCDPISEHNRLYWYRQTLGQGPEFLTYFQNEAQLEKSRLLSDRFSAERPKGSFSTLEIQRTEQGDSAMYLCASSLLGRITDTQYFGPGTRLTVL.

This clonotype was picked up many times. The V and J genes are TRBV24-1 and TRBJ2-1, with 8 positions matching TRBD2. Germline CDR1 is KGHDR and CDR2 is SFDVKD. The CDR3 contains 14 residues. The ends lost 5 bases at V and 6 bases at J; junction bases unmatched: 5. The DNA of the CDR3 is TGTGCCACCAGTGGAACTAGCGGAGGCAATGAGCAGTTCTTC. Its translation: CATSGTSGGNEQFF.

This clonotype occurred many times. The gene calls are TRBV20-1 and TRBJ2-7; perhaps TRBD2 as D (5 bases). The V end lost 0 bases, the J end lost 5 bases, and 14 bases lay between the germline ends. The germline gives CDR1 DFQATT, CDR2 SNEGSKA (reference sequence). The CDR3 spans 14 residues. CDR3 residues: CSARDAGVGNEQYF. In DNA form, the CDR3 reads TGCAGTGCTAGAGATGCCGGGGTTGGCAACGAGCAGTACTTC.

The chain combines TRBV24-1 with TRBJ1-4; 7 nucleotides line up with TRBD1. V dropped 7 bases and J dropped 5; count of bases not matched to a gene: 0. The CDR3 has 12 residues. Germline V gene data show CDR1 as KGHDR and CDR2 as SFDVKD. This chain's CDR3 is CATRGQNEKLFF. Written as DNA, the CDR3 is TGTGCCACCAGGGGACAGAATGAAAAACTGTTTTTT.

About this clonotype itself: Germline is not matched at one junction end, which may reflect a read error. V is TRBV30 and J is TRBJ2-2; D unresolved. This CDR3 comprises 15 residues. From germline, CDR1 is GTSNPN and CDR2 SVGIG (reference sequence). The CDR3 DNA sequence: TGTGCCCGGAGTGAATTGCGTCTCCGGGCCGGGGAGCTGTTTTTT. It translates to CARSELRLRAGELFF.

This clonotype was detected a few times. V is TRBV7-2 and J is TRBJ2-1; D possibly matches TRBD1 or TRBD2 (5 bases each). Trimming took off 0 bases at V and 2 bases at J, with 20 bases between the two ends. The CDR3 has 19 residues. Germline CDR1 reads SGHTA; CDR2 reads FQGNSA. CDR3 DNA sequence: TGTGCCAGCAGCTTAGCCCCCCGGGGACCCGAATCCCCCTACAATGAGCAGTTCTTC. As protein: CASSLAPRGPESPYNEQFF.

Ten or more counts support this clonotype. V is TRBV6-1 and J is TRBJ2-3; D perhaps matches TRBD2 (6 bases). This CDR3 contains 16 residues. The germline V and J ends were trimmed by 5 bases and 1 base, with 16 bases remaining between them. In germline, CDR1 is MNHNS, CDR2 SASEGT. For the CDR3, the DNA is TGTGCCAGCAGTACTTTTTGGGGGGACCGCACAGATACGCAGTATTTT. This translates into CASSTFWGDRTDTQYF.